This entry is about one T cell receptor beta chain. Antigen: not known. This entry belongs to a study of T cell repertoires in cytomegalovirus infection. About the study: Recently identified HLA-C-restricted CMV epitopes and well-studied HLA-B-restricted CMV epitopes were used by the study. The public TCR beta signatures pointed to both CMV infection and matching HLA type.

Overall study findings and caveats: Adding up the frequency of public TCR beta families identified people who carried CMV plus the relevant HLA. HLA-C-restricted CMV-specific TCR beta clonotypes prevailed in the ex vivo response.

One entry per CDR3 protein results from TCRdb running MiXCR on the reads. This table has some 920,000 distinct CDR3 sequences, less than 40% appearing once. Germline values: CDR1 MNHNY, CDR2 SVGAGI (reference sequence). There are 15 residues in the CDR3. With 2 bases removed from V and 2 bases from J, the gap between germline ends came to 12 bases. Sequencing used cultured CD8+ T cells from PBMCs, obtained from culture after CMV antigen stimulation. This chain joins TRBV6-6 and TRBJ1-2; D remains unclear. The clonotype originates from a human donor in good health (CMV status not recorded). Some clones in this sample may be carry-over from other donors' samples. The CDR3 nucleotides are TGTGCCAGCAGTTACCTGAAGAGCGGGAACTATGGCTACACCTTC. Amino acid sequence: CASSYLKSGNYGYTF.